What follows is one T cell receptor beta chain and its context. Germline V gene lookup returns CDR1 MNHEY and CDR2 SVGAGI. CDR3 length: 13 amino acids. Trimming shortened V by 5 bases and J by 4 bases, and 11 bases separated the two germline ends. The sample comes from a study of blood T cell repertoires in COVID-19. Assay: immunoSEQ multiplex PCR; the TCRdb copy retains only in-frame clones and omits some. This table holds some 100,000 clones, about nine tenths found once. The material sequenced was peripheral blood. The TCR was taken from a woman between 65 and 79 years old with acute or convalescent COVID-19. The chain carries TRBV6-5 and TRBJ1-2; D might be TRBD1 (6 bases). The DNA for the CDR3 is TGTGCCAGCAGTCGGGACAACCTCTATGGCTACACCTTC. As protein: CASSRDNLYGYTF.